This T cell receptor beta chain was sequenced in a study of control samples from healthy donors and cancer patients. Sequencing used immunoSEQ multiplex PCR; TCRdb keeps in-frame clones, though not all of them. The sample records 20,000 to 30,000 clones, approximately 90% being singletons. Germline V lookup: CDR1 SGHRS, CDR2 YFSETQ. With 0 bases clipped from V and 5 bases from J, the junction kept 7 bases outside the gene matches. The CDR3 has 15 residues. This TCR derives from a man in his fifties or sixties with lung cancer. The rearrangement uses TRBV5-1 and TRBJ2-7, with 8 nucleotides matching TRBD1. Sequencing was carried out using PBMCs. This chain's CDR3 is CASSLGLLTGDEQYF. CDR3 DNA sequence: TGCGCCAGCAGCTTGGGCCTTCTGACAGGGGACGAGCAGTACTTC.